A selection of T cell receptor beta chains follows, all from one sample in a study of shared clonotypes between healthy human individuals. Profiling relied on immunoSEQ multiplex PCR, and the TCRdb table lists in-frame clones only, not all of them. The sample includes over a million clones, 75% to 80% of them seen just once. The sample taken for sequencing was memory CD4+ T cells from PBMCs. The receptors originated from a man aged 18 to 30 in good health. Some clones in this sample may be carry-over from other donors' samples. CDR3s include the opening cysteine and the closing phenylalanine or tryptophan. The D gene is left open where the match is weak. Rows give clone size only sometimes, using once, few, many, or a class for an expanded clone.

TRBD1	TRBV5-1	NA	TRBJ1-4	CATRQGGSNEKLFF	TGCGCCACGAGACAGGGTGGCTCTAATGAAAAACTGTTTTTT
NA	TRBV6-5	NA	TRBJ2-7	CASSYSGRGAYEQYF	TGTGCCAGCAGTTACTCCGGCAGGGGTGCCTACGAGCAGTACTTC
NA	TRBV18	many	TRBJ1-5	CASSPSGTNNQPQHF	TGTGCCAGCTCACCATCCGGGACAAATAATCAGCCCCAGCATTTT
NA	TRBV25-1	NA	TRBJ2-5	CASSELGGEGETQYF	TGTGCCAGCAGTGAATTGGGCGGTGAGGGGGAGACCCAGTACTTC
NA	TRBV28	NA	TRBJ1-1	CASNSLMWSWTGGTEAFF	TGTGCCAGCAACAGTTTGATGTGGTCGTGGACCGGCGGCACTGAAGCTTTCTTT
NA	TRBV28	NA	TRBJ2-7	CASSYSSYEQYF	TGTGCCAGCAGTTACAGCAGCTACGAGCAGTACTTC
TRBD1	TRBV11-2	NA	TRBJ1-4	CASSRGRGQGEEKLFF	TGTGCCAGCAGCCGCGGTAGGGGACAGGGAGAAGAAAAACTGTTTTTT
TRBD1	TRBV29-1	NA	TRBJ2-7	CSVRTGGFYEQYF	TGCAGCGTTAGGACAGGGGGTTTCTACGAGCAGTACTTC
TRBD2	TRBV5-4	NA	TRBJ2-3	CASRPGTSVTGTDTQYF	TGTGCCAGCAGACCCGGGACTAGCGTAACCGGCACAGATACGCAGTATTTT
TRBD2	TRBV18	NA	TRBJ2-2	CASSPPGLAGGGGELFF	TGTGCCAGCTCACCGCCGGGACTAGCGGGAGGAGGCGGGGAGCTGTTTTTT
NA	TRBV19	NA	TRBJ1-1	CASSINPGLNTEAFF	TGTGCCAGTAGTATAAACCCGGGGCTGAACACTGAAGCTTTCTTT
NA	TRBV29-1	few	TRBJ1-1	CSVDPGSGNTEAFF	TGCAGCGTTGACCCAGGGTCCGGGAACACTGAAGCTTTCTTT
TRBD2	TRBV28	NA	TRBJ2-3	CASLHPGLAGGRTDTQYF	TGTGCCAGCCTACACCCAGGACTAGCGGGAGGTAGGACAGATACGCAGTATTTT
NA	TRBV15	NA	TRBJ2-7	CATSREGTARSYEQYF	TGTGCCACCAGCAGAGAGGGAACAGCCCGGTCCTACGAGCAGTACTTC
NA	TRBV27	NA	TRBJ2-7	CASSLIYRDEQYF	TGTGCCAGCAGTTTAATCTACAGGGACGAGCAGTACTTC
NA	TRBV4-1	few	TRBJ2-5	CASSQGRISDEETQYF	TGCGCCAGCAGCCAAGGACGGATCAGTGACGAAGAGACCCAGTACTTC
NA	TRBV9	few	TRBJ1-2	CASSVGQSSNYGYTF	TGTGCCAGCAGCGTCGGGCAGTCCTCTAACTATGGCTACACCTTC
TRBD2	TRBV18	NA	TRBJ2-1	CASSPSGGPHNEQFF	TGTGCCAGCTCCCCTTCGGGAGGCCCTCACAATGAGCAGTTCTTC